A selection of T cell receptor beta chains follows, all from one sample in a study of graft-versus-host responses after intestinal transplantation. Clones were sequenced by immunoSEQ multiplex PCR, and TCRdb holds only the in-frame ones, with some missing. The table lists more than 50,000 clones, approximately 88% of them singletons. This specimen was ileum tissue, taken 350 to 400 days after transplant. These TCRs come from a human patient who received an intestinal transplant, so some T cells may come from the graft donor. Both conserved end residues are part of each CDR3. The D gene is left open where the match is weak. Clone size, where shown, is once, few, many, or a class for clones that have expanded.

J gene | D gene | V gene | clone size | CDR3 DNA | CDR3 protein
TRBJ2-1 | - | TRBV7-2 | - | TGTGCCAGCAGCTCCTACTACAATGAGCAGTTCTTC | CASSSYYNEQFF
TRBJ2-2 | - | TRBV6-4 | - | TGTGCCAGCAGTGACTCAGGAACCGGGGAGCTGTTTTTT | CASSDSGTGELFF
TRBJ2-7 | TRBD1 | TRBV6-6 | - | TGTGCCAGCAGAACAGGGGACTCCTACGAGCAGTACTTC | CASRTGDSYEQYF
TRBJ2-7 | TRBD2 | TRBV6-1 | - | TGTGCCAGCGCCACCTATAACGGGAGGGACTACGAGCAGTACTTC | CASATYNGRDYEQYF
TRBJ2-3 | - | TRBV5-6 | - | TGTGCCAGCAGCTTGGGACGGTCGGATACGCAGTATTTT | CASSLGRSDTQYF
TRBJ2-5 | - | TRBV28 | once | TGTGCCAGCACTATGGTAGGGTCCGAAGAGACCCAGTACTTC | CASTMVGSEETQYF
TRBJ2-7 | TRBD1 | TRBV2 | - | TGTGCCAGCAGTGAGCCAGGGGGCTACGAGCAGTACTTC | CASSEPGGYEQYF
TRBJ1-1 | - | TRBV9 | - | TGTGCCAGCAGCGTAGATCCAGGGAAGAACACTGAAGCTTTCTTT | CASSVDPGKNTEAFF
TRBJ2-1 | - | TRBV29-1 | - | TGCAGCGTGGAAGCGGGTGAGCAGTTCTTC | CSVEAGEQFF
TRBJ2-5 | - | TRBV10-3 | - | TGTGCCATCAGTGAGGGGCTGTTGGGGACCCAGTACTTC | CAISEGLLGTQYF
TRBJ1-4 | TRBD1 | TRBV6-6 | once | TGTGCCAGCAGCTACACGGGACAGGGTCGGGAAAAACTGTTTTTT | CASSYTGQGREKLFF
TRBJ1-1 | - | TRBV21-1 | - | TGTGCCAGCAGCAGGGGCCTGAACACTGAAGCTTTCTTT | CASSRGLNTEAFF
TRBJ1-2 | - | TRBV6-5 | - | TGTGCCAGCAGTGAAACATCCGGCTATGGCTACACCTTC | CASSETSGYGYTF
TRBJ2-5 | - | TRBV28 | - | TGTGCCAGCAGCCCACCAGGGTCTGAAGGAGAGACCCAGTACTTC | CASSPPGSEGETQYF
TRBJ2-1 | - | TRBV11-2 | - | TGTGCCAGCAGCGGGGGGACTTCCTCCTACAATGAGCAGTTCTTC | CASSGGTSSYNEQFF
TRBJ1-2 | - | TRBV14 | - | TGTGCCAGCAGCCAAGATATGACAGGCCACTATGGCTACACCTTC | CASSQDMTGHYGYTF
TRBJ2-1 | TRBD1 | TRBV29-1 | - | TGCAGCGCCCAGGTAGGACAGGGTAGTGATGAGCAGTTCTTC | CSAQVGQGSDEQFF
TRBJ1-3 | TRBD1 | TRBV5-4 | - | TGTGCCAGCAGCTCACCACAGGGGGCGAGGGGAAACACCATATATTTT | CASSSPQGARGNTIYF
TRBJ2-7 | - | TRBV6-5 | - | TGTGCCAGCAGTTTCAGGTACGAGCAGTACTTC | CASSFRYEQYF
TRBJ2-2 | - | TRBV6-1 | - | TGTGCAACAGGGTTAGATACCGGGGAGCTGTTTTTT | CATGLDTGELFF
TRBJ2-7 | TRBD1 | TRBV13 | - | TGTGCCAGCAGCTTCGCCCACAGGGGGAGGACTACCGAACCCTACGAGCAGTACTTC | CASSFAHRGRTTEPYEQYF
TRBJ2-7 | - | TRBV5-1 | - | TGCGCCAGCAGCTTGGTGGTCGGGAACGAGCAGTACTTC | CASSLVVGNEQYF
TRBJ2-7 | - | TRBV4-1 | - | TGCGCCAGCAGCCAGCGTGTAAGGGACACCTTCTTCAGCTCCTACGAGCAGTACTTC | CASSQRVRDTFFSSYEQYF
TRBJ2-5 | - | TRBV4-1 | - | TGCGCCAGCAGCCAAGCCCTCAAAGAGACCCAGTACTTC | CASSQALKETQYF
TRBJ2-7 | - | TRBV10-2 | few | TGCGCCAGCACTAACTTTACGTACGAGCAGTACTTC | CASTNFTYEQYF
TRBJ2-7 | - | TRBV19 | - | TGTGCCAGTAGTATTCGCGGGCCGGACTACGAGCAGTACTTC | CASSIRGPDYEQYF
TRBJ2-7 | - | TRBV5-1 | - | TGCGCCAGCCGGGTAGGCCAGGCCGTTGTCTGCGAGCAGTACTTC | CASRVGQAVVCEQYF
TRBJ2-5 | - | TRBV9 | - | TGTGCCAGCAGCGTATTAGGGTCCCAAGAGACCCAGTACTTC | CASSVLGSQETQYF
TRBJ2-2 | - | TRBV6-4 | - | TGTGCCAGCAGCGCCGGGGAGGGGGCGTTGAGCACCGGGGAGCTGTTTTTT | CASSAGEGALSTGELFF
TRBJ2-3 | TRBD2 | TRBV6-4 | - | TGTGCCAGCAGTGACTCGCGGGGGGGCCCAGATACGCAGTATTTT | CASSDSRGGPDTQYF
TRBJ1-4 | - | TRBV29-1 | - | TGTCTCTACCAGAAGGGGAGGACTGCAACTAATGAAAAACTGTTTTTT | CLYQKGRTATNEKLFF
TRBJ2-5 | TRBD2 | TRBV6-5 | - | TGTGCCAGCAGTTACTCGGTCGGGGGGGGCCAAGAGACCCAGTACTTC | CASSYSVGGGQETQYF
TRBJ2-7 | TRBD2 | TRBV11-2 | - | TGTGCCAGCAGCCGGGGACTAGCGGGAGTATTCCACGAGCAGTACTTC | CASSRGLAGVFHEQYF
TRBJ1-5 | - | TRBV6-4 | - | TGTGCCAGCAGTCCTACAGGGCAGGGGCAGCCCCAGCATTTT | CASSPTGQGQPQHF
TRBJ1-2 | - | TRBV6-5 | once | TGTGCCAGCAGTTACGGTCATTCAGGAGGAGGCTACACCTTC | CASSYGHSGGGYTF
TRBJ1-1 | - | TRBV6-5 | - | TGTGCCAGCAGTTACCTTGGGGGGAACACTGAAGCTTTCTTT | CASSYLGGNTEAFF